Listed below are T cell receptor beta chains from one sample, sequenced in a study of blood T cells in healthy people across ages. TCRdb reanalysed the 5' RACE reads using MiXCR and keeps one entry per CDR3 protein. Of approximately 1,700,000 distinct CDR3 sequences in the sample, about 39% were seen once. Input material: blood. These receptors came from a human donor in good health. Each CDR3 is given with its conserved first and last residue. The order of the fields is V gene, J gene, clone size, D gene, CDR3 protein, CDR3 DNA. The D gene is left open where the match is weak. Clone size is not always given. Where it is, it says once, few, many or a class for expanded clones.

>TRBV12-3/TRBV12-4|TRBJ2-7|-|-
CASSKGRNYEQYF
TGTGCCAGCAGTAAGGGACGTAACTACGAGCAGTACTTC
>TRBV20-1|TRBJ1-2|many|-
CSARDLTAYGYTF
TGCAGTGCTAGAGATCTGACGGCCTATGGCTACACCTTC
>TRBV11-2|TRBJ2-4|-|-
CASSLDVKVYIQYF
TGTGCCAGCAGCTTAGATGTCAAAGTATACATTCAGTACTTC
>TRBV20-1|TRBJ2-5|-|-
CSARESPQYF
TGCAGTGCTAGAGAGTCGCCGCAGTACTTC
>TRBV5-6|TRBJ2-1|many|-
CASSLITPSLYNEQFF
TGTGCCAGCAGCTTGATAACGCCTAGCCTCTACAATGAGCAGTTCTTC
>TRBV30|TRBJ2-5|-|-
CAWSQGPQETQYF
TGTGCCTGGAGTCAGGGACCCCAAGAGACCCAGTACTTC
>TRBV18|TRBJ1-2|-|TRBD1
CASSPLGQGFSHHGYTF
TGTGCCAGCTCACCATTGGGACAGGGTTTCTCTCACCATGGCTACACCTTC
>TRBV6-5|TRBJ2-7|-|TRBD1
CASSKPLDRGYEQYF
TGTGCCAGCAGTAAGCCCCTGGACAGGGGCTACGAGCAGTACTTC
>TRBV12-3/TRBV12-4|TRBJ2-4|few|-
CASSPLGRDIQYF
TGTGCCAGCAGCCCCTTGGGAAGGGACATTCAGTACTTC
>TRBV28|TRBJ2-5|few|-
CASSPRGLRETQYF
TGTGCCAGCAGTCCTCGGGGTTTACGAGAGACCCAGTACTTC
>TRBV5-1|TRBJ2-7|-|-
CVSSSVPGLNYEQYF
TGCGTCAGCAGCTCAGTACCGGGACTGAACTACGAGCAGTACTTC
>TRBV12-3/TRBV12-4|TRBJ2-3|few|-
CASSLAVPTDTQYF
TGTGCCAGCAGTTTAGCGGTTCCCACAGATACGCAGTATTTT
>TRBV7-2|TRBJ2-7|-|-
CASTQGVFPYEQYF
TGTGCCAGCACCCAGGGAGTATTTCCCTACGAGCAGTACTTC
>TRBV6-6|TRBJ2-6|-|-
CASSLNSLSGANVRTF
TGTGCCAGCAGTTTGAACAGCCTCTCTGGGGCCAACGTCCGGACTTTC
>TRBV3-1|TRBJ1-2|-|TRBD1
CASSHGPQGALGYTF
TGTGCCAGCAGCCACGGCCCACAGGGGGCTTTGGGCTACACCTTC
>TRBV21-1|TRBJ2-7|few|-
CASRPQSRPGCSYEQYF
TGTGCCAGCAGACCTCAAAGTAGGCCAGGGTGCTCCTACGAGCAGTACTTC
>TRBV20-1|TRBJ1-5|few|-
CSARRTDYSNQPQHF
TGCAGTGCTAGACGGACAGATTATAGCAATCAGCCCCAGCATTTT
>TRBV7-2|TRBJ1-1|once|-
CASSLPGSTGPNTEAFF
TGTGCCAGCAGCCTCCCAGGAAGTACAGGGCCGAACACTGAAGCTTTCTTT
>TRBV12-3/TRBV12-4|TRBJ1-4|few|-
CASSLNPGEKLFF
TGTGCCAGCAGTTTAAACCCCGGTGAAAAACTGTTTTTT
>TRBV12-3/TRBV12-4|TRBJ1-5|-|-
CASSLVGTPNQPQHF
TGTGCCAGCAGTTTAGTAGGGACACCAAATCAGCCCCAGCATTTT
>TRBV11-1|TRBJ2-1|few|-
CASSPSWGLNEQFF
TGTGCCAGCAGCCCATCTTGGGGATTGAATGAGCAGTTCTTC
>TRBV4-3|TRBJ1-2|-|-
CASSQDPNRAYGYTF
TGCGCCAGCAGCCAAGATCCCAACAGGGCCTATGGCTACACCTTC
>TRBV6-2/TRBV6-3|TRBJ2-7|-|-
CASSHPQAYEQYF
TGTGCCAGCAGTCATCCTCAAGCCTACGAGCAGTACTTC
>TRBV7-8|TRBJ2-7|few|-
CASSLSWGPRYEQYF
TGTGCCAGCAGCTTATCTTGGGGGCCAAGATACGAGCAGTACTTC
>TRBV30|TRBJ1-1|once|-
CAWNRPRNTEAFF
TGTGCCTGGAATCGGCCGAGGAACACTGAAGCTTTCTTT
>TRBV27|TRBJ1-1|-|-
CASSVPGRSNTEAFF
TGTGCCAGCAGTGTTCCAGGGAGGTCGAACACTGAAGCTTTCTTT
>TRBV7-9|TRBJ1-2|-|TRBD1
CASSVGTGLGRGYTF
TGTGCCAGCAGCGTGGGGACAGGGTTAGGTCGTGGCTACACCTTC
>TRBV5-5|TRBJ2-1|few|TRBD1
CASSLGTVSTYNEQFF
TGTGCCAGCAGCTTAGGGACAGTATCCACCTACAATGAGCAGTTCTTC
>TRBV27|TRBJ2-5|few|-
CASQRATARRGETQYF
TGTGCCAGCCAGCGGGCAACTGCACGACGTGGGGAGACCCAGTACTTC
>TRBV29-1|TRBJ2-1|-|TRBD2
CSVPLAGTSGGDYNEQFF
TGCAGCGTACCCTTGGCCGGGACTAGCGGGGGGGATTACAATGAGCAGTTCTTC
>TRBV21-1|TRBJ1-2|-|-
CASSTGLRDGYTF
TGTGCCAGCAGCACAGGGTTGAGGGATGGCTACACCTTC
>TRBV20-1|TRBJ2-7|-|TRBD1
CSAAGDRGYGQYF
TGCAGTGCGGCAGGGGACAGGGGGTACGGGCAGTACTTC
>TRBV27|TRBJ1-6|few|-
CASSLRGPIGSPLHF
TGTGCCAGCAGTTTAAGAGGGCCCATTGGCTCACCCCTCCACTTT
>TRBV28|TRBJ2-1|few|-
CASSYGLIYNEQFF
TGTGCCAGCAGTTACGGACTCATCTACAATGAGCAGTTCTTC
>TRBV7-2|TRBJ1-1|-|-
CASSITGTFTREAFF
TGTGCCAGCAGCATCACCGGGACTTTCACTAGGGAAGCTTTCTTT
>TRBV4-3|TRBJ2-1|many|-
CASSQDSKAVYNEQFF
TGCGCCAGCAGCCAAGACTCGAAGGCAGTTTACAATGAGCAGTTCTTC
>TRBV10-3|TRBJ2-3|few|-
CAISGGVPTDTQYF
TGTGCCATCAGTGGAGGCGTTCCCACAGATACGCAGTATTTT
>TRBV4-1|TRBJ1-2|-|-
CASSPRTEADYGYTF
TGCGCCAGCAGCCCCCGGACGGAAGCAGACTATGGCTACACCTTC
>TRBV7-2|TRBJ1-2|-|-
CASSLRTARYYGYTF
TGTGCCAGCAGCTTGAGGACGGCCCGGTACTATGGCTACACCTTC
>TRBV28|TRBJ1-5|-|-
CASSPALIPSQHF
TGTGCCAGCAGTCCCGCGCTTATTCCGTCCCAGCATTTT
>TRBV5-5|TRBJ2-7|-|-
CASSLAGTRSSYEQYF
TGTGCCAGCAGCTTGGCCGGCACTAGGAGCTCCTACGAGCAGTACTTC
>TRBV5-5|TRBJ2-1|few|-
CASSLEDMYNEQFF
TGTGCCAGCAGCTTGGAAGACATGTACAATGAGCAGTTCTTC
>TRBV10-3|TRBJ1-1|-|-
CAISESIMEEMNTEAFF
TGTGCCATCAGTGAGTCGATTATGGAAGAAATGAACACTGAAGCTTTCTTT
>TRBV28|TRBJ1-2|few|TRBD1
CASSPRDSSYTF
TGTGCCAGCAGCCCACGGGACAGTAGCTACACCTTC
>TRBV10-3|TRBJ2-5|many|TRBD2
CAISEKILAGGMGETQYF
TGTGCCATCAGTGAGAAGATTCTAGCGGGGGGTATGGGAGAGACCCAGTACTTC
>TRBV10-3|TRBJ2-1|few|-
CAISESSVMNEQFF
TGTGCCATCAGTGAGAGCTCCGTGATGAATGAGCAGTTCTTC
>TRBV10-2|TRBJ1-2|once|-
CASSDGPRDGYTF
TGCGCCAGCAGTGATGGGCCCAGGGATGGCTACACCTTC
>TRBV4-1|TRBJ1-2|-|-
CASSQETGYYGYTF
TGCGCCAGCAGCCAAGAAACAGGCTACTATGGCTACACCTTC
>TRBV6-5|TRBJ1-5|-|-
CASSYSAESPNQPQHF
TGTGCCAGCAGTTACTCCGCGGAATCGCCAAATCAGCCCCAGCATTTT
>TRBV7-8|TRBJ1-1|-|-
CASTALGGHREAFF
TGTGCCAGCACCGCCCTGGGGGGCCATAGAGAAGCTTTCTTT
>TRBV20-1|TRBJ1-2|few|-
CSARRDFYGYTF
TGCAGTGCTAGGAGGGACTTCTATGGCTACACCTTC
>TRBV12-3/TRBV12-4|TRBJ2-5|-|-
CASGVGETQYF
TGTGCCAGCGGTGTCGGGGAGACCCAGTACTTC
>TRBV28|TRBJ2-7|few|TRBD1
CASRRGQGDLNEQYF
TGTGCCAGCAGAAGGGGACAGGGGGATTTGAACGAGCAGTACTTC
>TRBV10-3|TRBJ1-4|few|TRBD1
CAISESNQGGEKLFF
TGTGCCATCAGTGAGTCGAACCAGGGGGGTGAAAAACTGTTTTTT
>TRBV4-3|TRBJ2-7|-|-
CASSRDDKAYEQYF
TGCGCCAGCAGCCGGGACGACAAGGCCTACGAGCAGTACTTC
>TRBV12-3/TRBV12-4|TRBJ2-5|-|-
CACNNQGGEETQYF
TGTGCCTGCAACAACCAGGGGGGAGAAGAGACCCAGTACTTC
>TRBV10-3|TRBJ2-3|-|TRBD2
CATRPLAGPTDTQYF
TGTGCCACGCGGCCTCTAGCGGGGCCCACAGATACGCAGTATTTT
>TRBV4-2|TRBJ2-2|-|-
CASSPVGGTNTGELFF
TGTGCCAGCAGCCCCGTGGGGGGAACGAACACCGGGGAGCTGTTTTTT
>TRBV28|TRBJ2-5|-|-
CASSPGPGNFPETQYF
TGTGCCAGCAGCCCCGGACCAGGTAACTTCCCGGAGACCCAGTACTTC
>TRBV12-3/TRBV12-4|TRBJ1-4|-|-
CASSFGVPSLFF
TGTGCCAGCAGTTTTGGTGTTCCGTCGCTGTTTTTT